This T cell receptor beta chain is from a study of regulatory T cells in long-lasting Graves disease. Comments on this clonotype: Its specificity is not known.

The study, taken as a whole, reports: Under persistent disease, TRBV28, TRBJ1-2 and TRBJ2-5 were used preferentially.

For TCR beta, libraries came from iRepertoire HTBI primers and Arm-PCR of CDR3 regions. Via MiXCR, TCRdb re-called the multiplex PCR reads, giving one row per CDR3 protein. In the table there are approximately 440,000 distinct CDR3 sequences, 20% to 30% of which are singletons. The time point was: persistent/refractory GD, antithyroid drugs over 5 years with positive TRAb. From RNA extracted from PBMCs, the TCR library was made. Germline loops: CDR1 WSHSY, CDR2 SAAADI. The junction had 10 bases not matched to a gene; V was cut back by 4 bases and J by 5 bases. The CDR3 runs 16 residues. The V gene is TRBV10-2, the J gene TRBJ2-5; 10 bases line up with TRBD1. The sample consisted of peripheral blood mononuclear cells (PBMCs), taken when the disease was refractory, from a patient treated with antithyroid drugs. The source of this sequence is a female donor with Graves disease. Here the CDR3 reads CASSATGTGVRETQYF. CDR3 coding DNA: TGCGCCAGCAGTGCTACCGGGACAGGGGTTCGTGAGACCCAGTACTTC.